This record looks at one T cell receptor beta chain sequence and its context. Its specific antigen is unknown. No base quality values were provided; no much bigger clone lies one nucleotide off. This entry is derived from a study of T cell responses to AZD1222 COVID-19 vaccine (dated by TCRdb to 2020 to 2023). Context from the whole study: A total of 233 trial participants underwent TCR sequencing, of whom about 210 received two doses of AZD1222 and some 25 received two doses of the MenACWY control vaccine. Trial participants were enrolled by age into 18-55, 56-69 and 70-plus year subgroups, with roughly 150, 30 and 60 TCR-sequenced participants respectively. Here is what the overall study found, with its caveats: Most participants were white British and females outnumbered males, and the authors suggested that clonal diversity may have been underestimated. The 56-69-year group was small, and its depth increase did not reach significance, likely because of low power. Reportedly, almost half of the unique spike-specific TCRs recognized epitopes lying outside the regions that are mutated in the B.1.351 and B.1.1.7 variants. Because no samples from the day 14 peak response were available, repertoires could be characterized only after the peak T cell response. Conclusions about previously exposed vaccinees are limited, since just five or six AZD1222 recipients were seropositive for SARS-CoV-2 at baseline. Spike-specific TCR breadth and depth rose significantly after two AZD1222 doses compared with day 0 and with MenACWY recipients. The whole spike protein was spanned by vaccine-associated CD4 TCRs, and dominant responses were seen in regions 160-218 and 743-854.

The CDR3 regions of human TCRbeta chains were analyzed by immunosequencing. For the original study's pipeline: Repertoire TCRs were matched against a reference library of SARS-CoV-2-specific TCRs generated with the MIRA antigen-specificity platform. Breadth was defined as the fraction of unique TCRs that were SARS-CoV-2-associated. Depth was defined as the fraction of total T cells that were SARS-CoV-2-associated. Using the MIRA data, each spike-specific TCR was mapped to the spike region that the TCR reacts to and placed in a CD4 or CD8 class. Log10-transformed breadth and depth values were compared by one-way ANOVA with Sidak's multiple comparisons tests. The table comes from immuneACCESS by way of TCRdb, which keeps in-frame sequences with V and J called. Part of the clones is missing from these tables; in studies checked, under half for an unresolved V gene and the rest for unknown reasons. D and trimming come from the DNA, and the V and J calls and clone size come from that table. The sample contains some 200,000 clones, roughly 91% of them found a single time. The top ten constitute about 1% of the sample.

This specimen's time point label, per the study, means: baseline before first vaccination. This specimen's treatment or condition label, interpreted: meningococcal conjugate vaccine given as trial control. Vaccinee samples came from UK trials COV001 and COV002, including a single-blind randomized controlled phase 2/3 trial of AZD1222 (ChAdOx1 nCoV-19) in healthy adults. Trial participant PBMC samples were collected at day 0 and day 28 after the second dose for TCRbeta chain sequencing. The sample consisted of peripheral blood, taken on day 0 of MenACWY control vaccination. The sequence derives from an adult in good health.

Here the CDR3 is given as CATTRGLSNQPQHF. The base sequence is TGTGCCACCACCCGCGGCTTGAGCAATCAGCCCCAGCATTTT. The chain joins TRBV15 to TRBJ1-5; no D segment can be confidently identified. V lost 7 bases and J lost 1 base; the stretch between them is 11 bases long. CDR1 is given as LNHNV and CDR2 as YYDKDF, both from the germline V gene (reference sequence). The CDR3 contains 14 residues, cysteine and phenylalanine counted. The sequence is cut down to CDR3 DNA, 42 bases in frame from base 1. With all but the CDR3 taken from the reference TRBV15 and TRBJ1-5 genes, the full variable domain is: DAMVIQNPRYQVTQFGKPVTLSCSQTLNHNVMYWYQQKSSQAPKLLFHYYDKDFNNEADTPDNFQSRRPNTSFCFLDIRSPGLGDTAMYLCATTRGLSNQPQHFGDGTRLSIL.